The clone carrying this T cell receptor (beta chain) has only a few counts. CDR1 is LGHDT, CDR2 YNNKEL, per germline (reference sequence). The CDR3 length is 12 residues. Between the trimmed V and J ends, which lost 0 bases and 6 bases, there was a span of 6 bases. The data were obtained in a study of T-cell memory formation after mild COVID-19. Study overall: TCR clusters mostly belonged to single donors.

cDNA libraries for TCR alpha and TCR beta, carrying sample barcodes and UMIs, came from 5'RACE with constant-segment primers. TCRdb re-derived calls from the 5' RACE reads in MiXCR, one entry per CDR3 protein. Of a few hundred thousand distinct CDR3 sequences detected, around 16% appear once; the ten largest clones hold 22%. This TCR derives from a man between 18 and 35 years old who had mild COVID-19 (a few samples of this study predate the infection). Cell type and time point are not known. This sequence joins TRBV3-1 and TRBJ2-7; D not resolved. Source material: PBMCs or a T cell subset sorted from them (not recorded which). Here the CDR3 DNA reads TGTGCCAGCAGCCAAGAACCGGGCGAGCAGTACTTC. Amino acid sequence: CASSQEPGEQYF.